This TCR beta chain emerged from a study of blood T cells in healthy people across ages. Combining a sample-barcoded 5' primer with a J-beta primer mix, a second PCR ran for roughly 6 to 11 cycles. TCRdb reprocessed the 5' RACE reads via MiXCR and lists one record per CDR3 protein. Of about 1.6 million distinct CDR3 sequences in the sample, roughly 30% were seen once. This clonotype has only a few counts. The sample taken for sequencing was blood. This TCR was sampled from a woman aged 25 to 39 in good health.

Here the CDR3 reads CASSLAGAGEDYGYTF. CDR3 DNA sequence: TGTGCCAGCAGCTTAGCGGGGGCAGGGGAAGACTATGGCTACACCTTC. The chain is built from TRBV7-9 and TRBJ1-2; weak D call: TRBD1 (6 bases). CDR3 length: 16 residues. Trimming removed 0 bases from V and 3 bases from J, with 14 bases in between. Germline loops: CDR1 SEHNR, CDR2 FQNEAQ (reference sequence).